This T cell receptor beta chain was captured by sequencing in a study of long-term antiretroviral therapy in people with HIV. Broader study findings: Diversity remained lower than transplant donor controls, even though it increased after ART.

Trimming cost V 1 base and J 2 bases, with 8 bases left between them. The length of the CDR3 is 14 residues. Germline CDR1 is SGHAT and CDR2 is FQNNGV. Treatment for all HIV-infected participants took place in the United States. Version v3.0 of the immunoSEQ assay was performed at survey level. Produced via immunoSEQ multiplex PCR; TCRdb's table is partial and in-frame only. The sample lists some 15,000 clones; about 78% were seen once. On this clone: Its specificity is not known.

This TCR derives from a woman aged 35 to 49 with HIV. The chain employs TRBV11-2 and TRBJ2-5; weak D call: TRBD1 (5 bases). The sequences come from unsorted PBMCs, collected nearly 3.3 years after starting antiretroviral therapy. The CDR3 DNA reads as TGTGCCAGCAGCTTAGGACAGATTCAAGAGACCCAGTACTTC. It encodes CASSLGQIQETQYF.